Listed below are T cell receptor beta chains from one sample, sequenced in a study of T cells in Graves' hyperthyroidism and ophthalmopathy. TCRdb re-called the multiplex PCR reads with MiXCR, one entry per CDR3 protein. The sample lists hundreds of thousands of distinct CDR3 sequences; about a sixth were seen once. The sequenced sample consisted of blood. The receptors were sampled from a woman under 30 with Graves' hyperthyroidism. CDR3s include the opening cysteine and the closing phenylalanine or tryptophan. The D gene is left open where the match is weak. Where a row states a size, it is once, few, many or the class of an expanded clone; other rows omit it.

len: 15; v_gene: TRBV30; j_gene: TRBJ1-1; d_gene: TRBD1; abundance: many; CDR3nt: TGTGCCTGGAGTGTCGGCAGGGGGCGCGGCACTGAAGCTTTCTTT; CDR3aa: CAWSVGRGRGTEAFF
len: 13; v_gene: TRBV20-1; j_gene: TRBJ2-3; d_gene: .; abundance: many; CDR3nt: TGCAGTGCTAGAGACCGGAGCACAGATACGCAGTATTTT; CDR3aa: CSARDRSTDTQYF
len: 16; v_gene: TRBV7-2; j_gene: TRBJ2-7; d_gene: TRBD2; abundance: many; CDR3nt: TGTGCCAGCAGCCCGCCCGGACTAGCGGGAACCTACGAGCAGTACTTC; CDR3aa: CASSPPGLAGTYEQYF
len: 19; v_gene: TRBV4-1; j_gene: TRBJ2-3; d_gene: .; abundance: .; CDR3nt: TGCGCCAGCAGCCAAAAAGCCGCCCCCCGGGACTTTGGCACAGATACGCAGTATTTT; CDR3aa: CASSQKAAPRDFGTDTQYF
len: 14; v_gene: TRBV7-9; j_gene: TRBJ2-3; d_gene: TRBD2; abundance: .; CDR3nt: TGTGCCAGCATCTCCAGCGGGAACTGGGATACGCAGTATTTT; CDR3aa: CASISSGNWDTQYF
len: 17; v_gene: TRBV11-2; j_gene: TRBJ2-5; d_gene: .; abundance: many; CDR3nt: TGTGCCAGCAGCTTAGACCCCCCAGGGCAGGGACAAGAGACCCAGTACTTC; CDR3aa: CASSLDPPGQGQETQYF
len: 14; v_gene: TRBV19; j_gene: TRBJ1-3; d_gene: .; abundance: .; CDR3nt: TGTGCCAGTAGATTAGGCGGCGCTGGAAACACCATATATTTT; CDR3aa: CASRLGGAGNTIYF
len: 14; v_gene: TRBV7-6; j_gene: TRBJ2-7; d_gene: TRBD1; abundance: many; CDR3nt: TGTGCCAGCAGTCCTGGTCGGGACAGCTACGAGCAGTACTTC; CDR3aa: CASSPGRDSYEQYF
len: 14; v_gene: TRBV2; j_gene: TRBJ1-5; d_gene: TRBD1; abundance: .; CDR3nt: TGTGCCAGCGGATGGGACAGGGTGGGTCAGCCCCAGCATTTT; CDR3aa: CASGWDRVGQPQHF
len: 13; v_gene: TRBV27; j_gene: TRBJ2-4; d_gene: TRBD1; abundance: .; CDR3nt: TGTGCCAGCCGCGGGACAGGACGGGACATTCAGTACTTC; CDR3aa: CASRGTGRDIQYF